Listed here are 28 T cell receptor beta chains from one sample, sequenced in a study of cytomegalovirus exposure and HLA in healthy donors. The study ran its PCR with 60 Vbeta and 13 Jbeta primers. TCRdb keeps only in-frame clones here, not all; method: immunoSEQ multiplex PCR. Its listing shows approximately 110,000 clones. Source material: PBMCs. The receptors derive from a man younger than 35 in good health and CMV-seronegative.

Measured by frequency, this clone is medium-sized. This chain connects TRBV19 to TRBJ1-1, with D maybe TRBD1 (5 bases). The CDR3 is 14 amino acids. Germline values: CDR1 LNHDA, CDR2 SQIVND (reference sequence). V was clipped by 6 bases and J by 0 bases, with 11 bases between them. CDR3 sequence (DNA): TGTGCCAGTAGGTCTCAGGGTCTGAACACTGAAGCTTTCTTT. It encodes CASRSQGLNTEAFF. Using reference TRBV19 and TRBJ1-1 for the parts outside the CDR3, the full variable domain is DGGITQSPKYLFRKEGQNVTLSCEQNLNHDAMYWYRQDPGQGLRLIYYSQIVNDFQKGDIAEGYSVSREKKESFPLTVTSAQKNPTAFYLCASRSQGLNTEAFFGQGTRLTVV.

V and J are TRBV28 and TRBJ1-4; D call uncertain. The V gene lost 6 bases and the J gene lost 0 bases, with 11 bases spanning the gap. The CDR3 runs to 15 residues. The germline V gene has CDR1 MDHEN and CDR2 SYDVKM. CDR3 sequence: CASRLTSATNEKLFF. In DNA form, the CDR3 reads TGTGCCAGCAGATTAACAAGTGCAACTAATGAAAAACTGTTTTTT.

The V and J genes are TRBV2 and TRBJ2-1, with D tentatively TRBD2 (6 bases). The CDR3 sequence is 15 residues long. V lost 8 bases to trimming and J lost 9 bases, with 23 bases between them. Germline lookup yields CDR1 SNHLY and CDR2 FYNNEI. The CDR3 here is CASGGAGRDFCEQFF. The CDR3 region has the DNA TGTGCCAGCGGAGGGGCGGGACGAGACTTCTGTGAGCAGTTCTTC.

The chain couples TRBV6-5 to TRBJ2-1, with D perhaps matching TRBD1 (6 bases). CDR3 length: 13 amino acids. Germline V gives CDR1 MNHEY, CDR2 SVGAGI. Trimming pared 0 bases from V and 13 bases from J, leaving 13 bases between. For the CDR3, the DNA is TGTGCCAGCAGTTACTCTGACAGGACCTATCAGTTCTTC. Translated, it gives CASSYSDRTYQFF.

This chain uses TRBV7-9 with TRBJ2-7, with 8 bases fitting TRBD1. CDR3 length: 15 residues. The J segment lost 7 bases and the V segment lost 2 bases, leaving 10 bases of the junction unmatched. Germline V gives CDR1 SEHNR, CDR2 FQNEAQ (reference sequence). The CDR3 DNA sequence: TGTGCCAGCAGCTTATTGGGACAGGCGCTGGGAGAGCAGTACTTC. Its translation is CASSLLGQALGEQYF.

The rearrangement links TRBV19 to TRBJ1-5, with 10 bases fitting TRBD1. The length of the CDR3 is 16 residues. CDR1 is LNHDA and CDR2 is SQIVND in the germline V gene (reference sequence). J gave up 0 bases and V 6 bases, and 5 bases lay outside the gene matches. As DNA, the CDR3 is TGTGCCAGTAGCCGACAGGGGGCGCGTAGCAATCAGCCCCAGCATTTT. Encoded protein: CASSRQGARSNQPQHF.

The chain is built from TRBV7-2 and TRBJ1-2; 8 positions match TRBD1. This CDR3 comprises 17 residues. The trim removed 5 bases at V and 1 base at J, leaving 12 bases unmatched. Looked up from germline, CDR1 is SGHTA and CDR2 is FQGNSA. The CDR3 sequence is CASSRYRGGDHNYGYTF. The CDR3 region has the DNA TGTGCCAGCAGCCGATACAGGGGGGGGGATCATAACTATGGCTACACCTTC.

The gene calls are TRBV5-6 and TRBJ2-7; 9 bases line up with TRBD1. This CDR3 is 15 amino acids long. CDR1 is SGHDT and CDR2 is YYEEEE in the germline V gene. J was trimmed by 2 bases and V by 4 bases; bases with no gene match: 7. Here the CDR3 DNA reads TGTGCCAGCAGCCTCCCGGGACAGGGACCCTACGAGCAGTACTTC. It is translated as CASSLPGQGPYEQYF.

This chain connects TRBV6-5 to TRBJ1-2; unclear D gene. Trimming left V 5 bases short and J 2 bases short, with 9 bases between. Looked up from germline, CDR1 is MNHEY and CDR2 is SVGAGI. This CDR3 region has 13 residues. The DNA of the CDR3 is TGTGCCAGCAGTGCCCGGGAGAACTATGGCTACACCTTC. Its protein is CASSARENYGYTF.

The CDR3 sequence: CASSPLAGADYSEQYF. The DNA of the CDR3 is TGTGCCAGCTCACCGCTAGCGGGGGCGGACTATAGCGAGCAGTACTTC. The chain carries TRBV18 and TRBJ2-7; the match to TRBD2 covers 10 bases. V dropped 3 bases and J dropped 6; count of bases not matched to a gene: 11. Germline assignment: CDR1 KGHSH and CDR2 LQKENI. The CDR3 is 16 amino acids.

The gene calls are TRBV5-1 and TRBJ1-3; 7 bases map to TRBD1. The CDR3 is 13 amino acids. The germline CDR1 and CDR2 sequences are SGHRS and YFSETQ. J was trimmed by 4 bases and V by 7 bases; bases with no gene match: 5. The CDR3 here is CASRGTDGNTIYF. The CDR3 region has the DNA TGCGCCAGCCGGGGGACAGACGGAAACACCATATATTTT.

The chain is built from TRBV5-1 and TRBJ2-3; 12 nucleotides line up with TRBD2. CDR1 SGHRS and CDR2 YFSETQ come from the germline V gene. This CDR3 has 16 amino acids. The junction had 5 bases not matched to a gene; V was cut back by 4 bases and J by 2 bases. The CDR3 spells CASSRLAGEFTDTQYF. For the CDR3, the DNA is TGCGCCAGCAGCCGACTAGCGGGAGAGTTCACAGATACGCAGTATTTT.

The V and J genes are TRBV28 and TRBJ2-3; TRBD2 might be the D (6 bases). The CDR3 runs to 14 residues. CDR1 is MDHEN, CDR2 SYDVKM, per germline. V was cut by 8 bases and J by 5 bases, with 17 bases left in between. CDR3 sequence: CASLESGVGDTQYF. In nucleotides, the CDR3 is TGTGCCAGCCTCGAGTCGGGGGTGGGAGATACGCAGTATTTT.

V usage is TRBV18 and J usage is TRBJ1-3, with D unclear. V gave up 3 bases and J gave up 6 bases, with 9 bases separating them. Looked up from germline, CDR1 is KGHSH and CDR2 is LQKENI. The CDR3 sequence is 13 residues long. DNA of the CDR3: TGTGCCAGCTCACCGAAACAGAAAAACACCATATATTTT. It yields the protein CASSPKQKNTIYF.

The chain recombines TRBV18 with TRBJ1-1, with 7 bases matching TRBD1. V lost 2 bases, J lost 1 base, and 7 bases stayed unmatched. CDR3 length: 16 residues. From germline, CDR1 is KGHSH and CDR2 LQKENI. The CDR3 loop reads CASSPRPTGSNTEAFF. CDR3 DNA: TGTGCCAGCTCACCAAGGCCGACAGGGTCGAACACTGAAGCTTTCTTT.

The chain has TRBV5-6 and TRBJ1-2; D is undetermined. CDR1 is SGHDT and CDR2 is YYEEEE in the germline V gene. Trimming took 4 bases from V and 5 from J, leaving 9 bases between them. The CDR3 extends over 12 amino acids. CDR3 protein: CASSVNEYGYTF. The CDR3 DNA reads as TGTGCCAGCAGCGTGAACGAGTATGGCTACACCTTC.

This chain links TRBV6-1 with TRBJ2-7; D call uncertain. The V and J ends lost 8 bases and 7 bases respectively, with 21 bases between them. This CDR3 has 14 amino acids. Germline assignment: CDR1 MNHNS and CDR2 SASEGT. Here the CDR3 DNA reads TGTGCCAGCCCAGCCGGCGTACCGGTCGGGGAGCAGTACTTC. It specifies CASPAGVPVGEQYF.

The chain joins TRBV5-6 to TRBJ2-7; the D gene is possibly TRBD2 (6 bases). The germline V gene has CDR1 SGHDT and CDR2 YYEEEE. V dropped 4 bases and J dropped 4 bases, with 18 bases sitting between them. This CDR3 comprises 15 residues. CDR3 DNA sequence: TGTGCCAGCAGCCCTACGGGGACGGGAGATTACGAGCAGTACTTC. Its protein is CASSPTGTGDYEQYF.

This chain uses TRBV6-1 with TRBJ2-5; 11 bases are a match to TRBD2. The CDR3 extends over 16 amino acids. With 3 bases clipped from V and 5 bases from J, the junction kept 8 bases outside the gene matches. The germline CDR1 and CDR2 sequences are MNHNS and SASEGT. CDR3 region: CASSDQGSGGAETQYF. The DNA of the CDR3 is TGTGCCAGCAGTGACCAGGGTAGCGGGGGGGCGGAGACCCAGTACTTC.

This chain connects TRBV29-1 to TRBJ1-5; TRBD1 is a possible D gene (6 bases). Germline assignment: CDR1 SQVTM and CDR2 ANQGSEA. The CDR3 spans 12 residues. The germline V and J ends were trimmed by 8 bases and 3 bases, with 11 bases remaining between them. CDR3 sequence reads: CSPDRNNQPQHF. CDR3 nucleotides: TGCAGCCCCGACAGGAACAATCAGCCCCAGCATTTT.

This rearrangement joins TRBV28 to TRBJ1-4; tentatively, D is TRBD1 (6 bases). This CDR3 has 16 residues. CDR1 is MDHEN, CDR2 SYDVKM, per germline. Between the trimmed V and J ends, which lost 5 bases and 10 bases, there was a span of 23 bases. The CDR3 spells CASSATGRLTGSKLFF. The DNA for the CDR3 is TGTGCCAGCAGTGCAACCGGCCGACTAACAGGGTCAAAACTGTTTTTT.

The chain couples TRBV5-1 to TRBJ1-1, with 7 bases aligning to TRBD1. The J segment lost 0 bases and the V segment lost 5 bases, leaving 7 bases of the junction unmatched. Germline CDR1 is SGHRS and CDR2 is YFSETQ. There are 15 residues in the CDR3. As DNA, the CDR3 is TGCGCCAGCAGGAGCCCGACAGGGCTGAACACTGAAGCTTTCTTT. It encodes CASRSPTGLNTEAFF.

The CDR3 DNA reads TGTGCCAGCAGTTCCGGACAATCTAACTATGGCTACACCTTC. As protein: CASSSGQSNYGYTF. The chain couples TRBV2 to TRBJ1-2, with D possibly being TRBD1 (5 bases). V shed 5 bases and J shed 0 bases, with 10 bases lying between them. CDR3 length: 14 residues. Looked up from germline, CDR1 is SNHLY and CDR2 is FYNNEI. Combining the CDR3 with reference TRBV2 and TRBJ1-2 gives the whole variable domain EPEVTQTPSHQVTQMGQEVILRCVPISNHLYFYWYRQILGQKVEFLVSFYNNEISEKSEIFDDQFSVERPDGSNFTLKIRSTKLEDSAMYFCASSSGQSNYGYTFGSGTRLTVV.

This chain links TRBV6-1 with TRBJ1-5; 10 bases line up with TRBD1. Germline CDR1 MNHNS, CDR2 SASEGT. After removal of 6 bases from V and 3 bases from J, the junction contained 5 bases not matched to a gene. This CDR3 comprises 15 residues. CDR3 DNA sequence: TGTGCCAGCAGGGACAGGGGGTGGGCCAATCAGCCCCAGCATTTT. This codes for CASRDRGWANQPQHF.

The rearrangement uses TRBV30 and TRBJ1-1; TRBD1 matches at 8 bases. Trimming at V came to 3 bases and at J to 4 bases, leaving 4 bases not matched to a gene. In germline, CDR1 is GTSNPN, CDR2 SVGIG (reference sequence). The CDR3 length is 13 residues. CDR3 amino acids: CAWRQGAGTEAFF. The CDR3 nucleotides read TGTGCCTGGAGGCAGGGGGCAGGCACTGAAGCTTTCTTT. The full variable domain, rest sourced from reference TRBV30 and TRBJ1-1, is SQTIHQWPATLVQPVGSPLSLECTVEGTSNPNLYWYRQAAGRGLQLLFYSVGIGQISSEVPQNLSASRPQDRQFILSSKKLLLSDSGFYLCAWRQGAGTEAFFGQGTRLTVV.

The CDR3 region is CASSYRDANAFF. CDR3 DNA sequence: TGTGCCAGCAGCTACAGGGATGCGAATGCTTTCTTT. The chain uses TRBV7-2 and TRBJ1-1, with D possibly being TRBD1 (6 bases). The germline gives CDR1 SGHTA, CDR2 FQGNSA. CDR3 length: 12 amino acids. Trimming pared 4 bases from V and 11 bases from J, leaving 14 bases between.

The chain combines TRBV5-4 with TRBJ2-3; 9 bases line up with TRBD2. The CDR3 length is 12 residues. The ends lost 4 bases at V and 11 bases at J; junction bases unmatched: 5. Germline V gives CDR1 SGHNT, CDR2 YYREEE (reference sequence). CDR3 protein: CASSPGTSLQYF. The CDR3 DNA is TGTGCCAGCAGCCCTGGGACTAGCCTGCAGTATTTT. Looking up the rest from reference TRBV5-4 and TRBJ2-3 gives the full variable domain: ETGVTQSPTHLIKTRGQQVTLRCSSQSGHNTVSWYQQALGQGPQFIFQYYREEENGRGNFPPRFSGLQFPNYSSELNVNALELDDSALYLCASSPGTSLQYFGPGTRLTVL.

V and J are TRBV18 and TRBJ1-1, with D perhaps matching TRBD1 (5 bases). V was shortened by 5 bases and J by 0 bases, with 16 bases between the two germline ends. Germline values: CDR1 KGHSH, CDR2 LQKENI. The CDR3 covers 16 residues. This CDR3 is CASSLRQSNLNTEAFF. CDR3 in DNA: TGTGCCAGCTCATTAAGACAGTCCAACTTGAACACTGAAGCTTTCTTT.